Following are 3 T cell receptor beta chains from one sample sequenced in a study of blood T cell repertoires in COVID-19. Sequencing used immunoSEQ multiplex PCR; TCRdb keeps in-frame clones, though not all of them. There are a few hundred thousand clones in the sample; 85% to 90% occur only once, and about 1% lies in the top ten. The sequencing input was PBMCs or T cells enriched from blood (not recorded which). Every receptor here comes from a young man who had recovered from COVID-19.

This chain links TRBV9 with TRBJ1-2; 7 positions match TRBD1. Per the germline V gene, CDR1 is SGDLS and CDR2 is YYNGEE. CDR3 length equals 12 residues. The J segment lost 4 bases and the V segment lost 4 bases, leaving 1 base of the junction unmatched. In DNA, the CDR3 is TGTGCCAGCAGCAACAGGGGCTATGGCTACACCTTC. It specifies CASSNRGYGYTF.

The CDR3 reads CSMTGDYEQYF. The CDR3 coding sequence is TGCAGCATGACAGGGGACTACGAGCAGTACTTC. The gene calls are TRBV20-1 and TRBJ2-7; TRBD1 agrees at 8 bases. Per the germline V gene, CDR1 is DFQATT and CDR2 is SNEGSKA (reference sequence). This CDR3 has 11 amino acids.

The rearrangement joins TRBV5-6 to TRBJ1-6, with D perhaps TRBD1 (5 bases). V was trimmed by 2 bases and J by 0 bases, leaving 12 bases between them. Germline V CDR1 and CDR2: SGHDT, YYEEEE. This CDR3 region has 17 residues. CDR3 DNA: TGTGCCAGCAGCTTTTCCTACAGGAGCTCCTATAATTCACCCCTCCACTTT. Amino acid sequence: CASSFSYRSSYNSPLHF.